The present T cell receptor (beta chain) was sequenced within a study of blood T cell repertoires in COVID-19. The overall study: Acute-phase and convalescent COVID-19 samples originated in the United States, Italy and Spain. PBMCs, B-cell-depleted T cells, or T cells provided the cDNA or gDNA that made up the material.

The CDR3 has 11 amino acids. With 5 bases removed from V and 3 bases from J, the gap between germline ends came to 4 bases. CDR1 and CDR2 from the germline V gene are MDHEN and SYDVKM. The authors' processing: Scientists estimated how many nucleated cells there were by amplifying reference gene primers. The method was immunoSEQ multiplex PCR; TCRdb's version includes in-frame clones alone and lacks a portion of them. V, J and clone size are taken as reported in that table, and D and trimming were inferred from the DNA itself. This repertoire shows about 200,000 clones, 81% found once; its top ten account for approximately 8.7%.

The V and J genes are TRBV28 and TRBJ2-5; D gene ambiguous. Specimen: peripheral blood. This clonotype was obtained from a woman aged 80 or older with acute or convalescent COVID-19. CDR3 sequence reads: CASSVEETQYF. The CDR3 DNA sequence: TGTGCCAGCAGTGTAGAAGAGACCCAGTACTTC.